Presented here are 7 T cell receptor beta chains from one specimen sequenced in a study of blood T cells in healthy people across ages. A second PCR of roughly 7 to 11 cycles used a sample-barcoded 5' primer and a J-beta primer mix. TCRdb itself ran the 5' RACE reads through MiXCR, one entry per CDR3 protein. The sample shows hundreds of thousands of distinct CDR3 sequences, around 50% of them seen only once. Input material: blood. These receptors were taken from a man aged 35 to 55 in good health.

The genes are TRBV12-5 and TRBJ2-1; D might be TRBD1 or TRBD2, each matching 10 bases. This CDR3 is 19 amino acids long. Germline V gene data show CDR1 as LGHNT and CDR2 as FRNRAP. Trimming stripped 6 bases from V and 3 bases from J, with 27 bases between. The CDR3 DNA reads as TGTGCTAGTGGGTGGGACAGGGGTGTAGCGGGGGGCTACTACAATGAGCAGTTCTTC. Amino acid sequence: CASGWDRGVAGGYYNEQFF.

V is TRBV9 and J is TRBJ2-5, with 10 bases that match TRBD2. V shed 0 bases, J shed 4 bases, and the junction held 6 bases outside the gene matches. CDR1 is SGDLS, CDR2 YYNGEE, per germline. The CDR3 loop spans 16 amino acids. For the CDR3, the DNA is TGTGCCAGCAGCGTAGGTCTAGCGGGAGTCCCAGAGACCCAGTACTTC. It codes for CASSVGLAGVPETQYF.

V usage is TRBV7-8 and J usage is TRBJ1-2; 7 bases fit TRBD1. CDR3 length: 15 residues. CDR1 and CDR2 from the germline V gene are SGHVS and FQNEAQ. Trimming at V came to 2 bases and at J to 2 bases, leaving 5 bases not matched to a gene. Here the CDR3 reads CASSLSLGQNYGYTF. The CDR3, as DNA: TGTGCCAGCAGCTTAAGCCTGGGACAGAACTATGGCTACACCTTC.

Remarks on this clonotype: The junction and the germline gene differ at one end; a read error may be behind it. The chain carries TRBV6-6 and TRBJ2-7; TRBD1 aligns across 7 bases. The CDR3 covers 15 residues. The V gene's germline CDR1 is MNHNY and CDR2 SVGAGI (reference sequence). The CDR3 DNA is TGTGCCAGCAGTTACTCAGGACAGGCCTCCTATGAGCAGTACTTC. It yields the protein CASSYSGQASYEQYF.

The V gene is TRBV3-1, the J gene TRBJ2-1; possibly TRBD1 for D (6 bases). CDR1 is LGHDT, CDR2 YNNKEL, per germline (reference sequence). The V end was cut by 1 base, the J end by 4 bases, with 20 bases between. This CDR3 has 18 amino acids. In nucleotides, the CDR3 is TGTGCCAGCAGCCAAGTCTCCGCCGAGACAGGTCATTACAATGAGCAGTTCTTC. Amino acids: CASSQVSAETGHYNEQFF.

This sequence joins TRBV6-8 and TRBJ1-4, with D possibly TRBD1 on 6 matching bases. The V end lost 10 bases, the J end lost 6 bases, and 24 bases lay between the germline ends. The CDR3 runs 16 residues. Germline V lookup: CDR1 MNHGY, CDR2 SAAAGT. CDR3 region: CANRTVDLPCDEKLFF. The CDR3, as DNA: TGTGCCAATCGGACAGTGGACCTTCCATGCGATGAAAAACTGTTTTTT.

The chain joins TRBV6-2 or TRBV6-3 to TRBJ2-4, with TRBD1 matching 7 bases. TRBJ2-7 matches the DNA end more closely, so the J call is doubtful. This CDR3 has 16 amino acids. Germline V gives CDR1 MNHEY, CDR2 SVGEGT. DNA for the CDR3: TGTGCCAGCAGTTACCCTTCTGGGACAGTAGCCTACGAGCAGTACTTC. Its translation is CASSYPSGTVAYEQYF.